Listed here are 27 T cell receptor beta chains from one sample, sequenced in a study of vaccination effects on CD4 cells after COVID-19. Some clones are missing from TCRdb's copy, which holds only in-frame ones; the method was immunoSEQ multiplex PCR. The repertoire includes tens of thousands of clones, under 70% of them detected once, and approximately 24% sits in the top ten. Peptide-pool stimulation followed by sequencing identified expanded antigen-specific CD4+ clonotypes in the ViraFEST assay. Scientists isolated CD4+ T cells after an approximately ten-day culture period ended. Absence of prior SARS-CoV-2 infection characterized the vaccine recipients, who showed negative nucleocapsid antibodies. These receptors lack a known antigen. The material was CD4+ T cells from PBMCs cultured with HCoV-OC43 spike peptides, obtained before COVID-19 vaccination. As for subset: HCoV-OC43 spike overlapping peptide pool stimulation. The receptors were gathered from a human donor who received a COVID-19 vaccine.

The chain uses TRBV20-1 and TRBJ1-6; D uncertain. CDR1 is DFQATT, CDR2 SNEGSKA, per germline (reference sequence). The CDR3 covers 13 residues. Trimming cost V 3 bases and J 8 bases, with 11 bases left between them. CDR3 protein: CSASRGGDSPLHF. The CDR3, as DNA: TGCAGTGCTAGTCGAGGTGGGGATTCACCCCTCCACTTT.

The rearrangement uses TRBV30 and TRBJ1-2, with 7 bases identical to TRBD1. V was pared by 2 bases and J by 0 bases, with 6 bases of the junction left unmatched. This CDR3 comprises 15 residues. The germline CDR1 and CDR2 sequences are GTSNPN and SVGIG (reference sequence). Here the CDR3 reads CAWSFPGGANYGYTF. As DNA, the CDR3 is TGTGCCTGGAGTTTTCCAGGGGGGGCTAACTATGGCTACACCTTC.

This clone was found a few times. This chain links TRBV18 with TRBJ1-1; D not resolved. The CDR3 contains 14 residues. Germline V gene data show CDR1 as KGHSH and CDR2 as LQKENI. The V end lost 0 bases, the J end lost 4 bases, and 9 bases lay between the germline ends. The CDR3 spells CASSPPPGGTEAFF. For the CDR3, the DNA is TGTGCCAGCTCACCACCGCCAGGCGGCACTGAAGCTTTCTTT.

Written as DNA, the CDR3 is TGTGCCAGCAGCCAGGGGCTCAGGGAGAAAGAGACCCAGTACTTC. Translation gives CASSQGLREKETQYF. The J gene is TRBJ2-5, the V gene TRBV11-3; a weak D match, TRBD1 (6 bases). From germline, CDR1 is SGHNT and CDR2 YENEEA. The CDR3 length is 15 residues. Trimming took 5 bases from V and 3 from J, leaving 16 bases between them.

The chain employs TRBV28 and TRBJ2-6; 7 nucleotides agree with TRBD2. V gave up 7 bases and J gave up 3 bases; unmatched junction bases: 12. The length of the CDR3 is 17 residues. Germline loops: CDR1 MDHEN, CDR2 SYDVKM. The CDR3 nucleotides read TGTGCCAGCACCTCCGGGGGAGGGAGATATGGGGCCAACGTCCTGACTTTC. Encoded protein: CASTSGGGRYGANVLTF. Combining the CDR3 with reference TRBV28 and TRBJ2-6 gives the whole variable domain DVKVTQSSRYLVKRTGEKVFLECVQDMDHENMFWYRQDPGLGLRLIYFSYDVKMKEKGDIPEGYSVSREKKERFSLILESASTNQTSMYLCASTSGGGRYGANVLTFGAGSRLTVL.

The chain couples TRBV15 to TRBJ1-2, with 7 bases identical to TRBD1. CDR3 length: 14 amino acids. After removal of 2 bases from V and 4 bases from J, the junction contained 4 bases not matched to a gene. CDR1 is LNHNV, CDR2 YYDKDF, per germline (reference sequence). Written as DNA, the CDR3 is TGTGCCACCAGCAGAAAGGGGGCCGGCTATGGCTACACCTTC. It encodes CATSRKGAGYGYTF.

The rearrangement links TRBV9 to TRBJ1-1; 11 bases are shared with TRBD1. CDR3 size: 15 residues. V lost 4 bases to trimming and J lost 4 bases; unmatched junction nucleotides: 6. The germline V gene encodes CDR1 SGDLS and CDR2 YYNGEE. CDR3 DNA sequence: TGTGCCAGCAGCCCAAGAGGGACAGGGGGCACTGAAGCTTTCTTT. As protein: CASSPRGTGGTEAFF.

The gene calls are TRBV27 and TRBJ2-5; tentative D call: TRBD1 (6 bases). CDR1 MNHEY and CDR2 SMNVEV come from the germline V gene (reference sequence). With 7 bases removed from V and 4 bases from J, the gap between germline ends came to 13 bases. CDR3 length: 13 residues. The CDR3 loop is CASTQQGGETQYF. In DNA, the CDR3 is TGTGCCAGCACCCAACAGGGCGGAGAGACCCAGTACTTC.

The chain links TRBV30 to TRBJ1-6, with a weak D call TRBD1 (5 bases). The germline V and J ends were trimmed by 5 bases and 7 bases, with 15 bases remaining between them. The CDR3 has 14 residues. From germline, CDR1 is GTSNPN and CDR2 SVGIG (reference sequence). CDR3 amino acids: CAWGWEHRNSPLHF. CDR3 DNA: TGTGCCTGGGGGTGGGAGCACAGGAATTCACCCCTCCACTTT.

The V and J genes are TRBV20-1 and TRBJ1-2; D is undetermined. Trimming shortened V by 3 bases and J by 2 bases, and 7 bases separated the two germline ends. CDR1 and CDR2 (germline): DFQATT, SNEGSKA (reference sequence). The length of the CDR3 is 12 residues. The CDR3 region is CSASIGNYGYTF. CDR3 in DNA: TGCAGTGCTAGTATAGGGAACTATGGCTACACCTTC.

This clone was detected a few times. The chain joins TRBV25-1 to TRBJ2-6, with a weak D call TRBD2 (5 bases). This CDR3 comprises 17 residues. Trimming cost V 4 bases and J 0 bases, with 13 bases left between them. The germline V gene has CDR1 MGHDK and CDR2 SYGVNS. This chain's CDR3 is CASSASSRDSGANVLTF. The CDR3 DNA reads as TGTGCCAGCAGTGCCTCCTCCCGGGACTCTGGGGCCAACGTCCTGACTTTC. The full variable domain, its missing parts supplied by reference TRBV25-1 and TRBJ2-6, is EADIYQTPRYLVIGTGKKITLECSQTMGHDKMYWYQQDPGMELHLIHYSYGVNSTEKGDLSSESTVSRIRTEHFPLTLESARPSHTSQYLCASSASSRDSGANVLTFGAGSRLTVL.

The chain has TRBV6-5 and TRBJ2-1; 7 positions match TRBD1. Germline trimming cut 4 bases from V and 2 bases from J; bases unmatched to any gene: 5. The CDR3 is 15 residues long. CDR1 and CDR2 (germline): MNHEY, SVGAGI. CDR3 residues: CASSSGDSTYNEQFF. Written as DNA, the CDR3 is TGTGCCAGCAGTTCAGGGGACAGTACCTACAATGAGCAGTTCTTC.

This chain links TRBV27 with TRBJ1-1; D is undetermined. The CDR3 has 14 amino acids. V was pared by 5 bases and J by 5 bases, with 15 bases between. Germline V gene lookup returns CDR1 MNHEY and CDR2 SMNVEV (reference sequence). CDR3 loop: CASSPSGRRTEAFF. In DNA, the CDR3 is TGTGCCAGCAGTCCTAGCGGGAGGCGAACTGAAGCTTTCTTT.

The chain couples TRBV24-1 to TRBJ2-3; D call uncertain. In germline, CDR1 is KGHDR, CDR2 SFDVKD. The CDR3 consists of 13 residues. Trimming took 4 bases from V and 5 from J, leaving 9 bases between them. The CDR3 coding sequence is TGTGCCACCAGTGACCCCGCCCGAGATACGCAGTATTTT. It translates to CATSDPARDTQYF.

The V and J genes are TRBV7-9 and TRBJ1-3; D is uncertain. This CDR3 spans 13 amino acids. With 7 bases removed from V and 2 bases from J, the gap between germline ends came to 9 bases. Germline V gives CDR1 SEHNR, CDR2 FQNEAQ (reference sequence). For the CDR3, the DNA is TGTGCCAGCATCGACCTCGCTGGAAACACCATATATTTT. Translating it yields CASIDLAGNTIYF.

CDR3 residues: CASRREGATGELFF. CDR3 nucleotide sequence: TGTGCCAGCCGGCGAGAGGGGGCGACCGGGGAGCTGTTTTTT. The chain combines TRBV6-4 with TRBJ2-2; 7 bases line up with TRBD1. The trim removed 8 bases at V and 5 bases at J, leaving 8 bases unmatched. CDR3 size: 14 residues. The germline V gene has CDR1 MRHNA and CDR2 SNTAGT.

V is TRBV19 and J is TRBJ1-2, with D perhaps TRBD1 (5 bases). The CDR3 runs 15 residues. The V and J ends lost 3 bases and 6 bases respectively, with 17 bases between them. CDR1 and CDR2 from the germline V gene are LNHDA and SQIVND (reference sequence). The chain's CDR3 is CASSISPGPRDGYTF. The CDR3, as DNA: TGTGCCAGTAGTATCTCGCCGGGGCCCCGTGATGGCTACACCTTC.

The V gene is TRBV5-4, the J gene TRBJ2-2, with unresolved D. The V gene's germline CDR1 is SGHNT and CDR2 YYREEE (reference sequence). CDR3 size: 15 residues. V was pared by 3 bases and J by 2 bases, with 11 bases between. The CDR3 nucleotides read TGTGCCAGCAGCTCTTTTGCGGAAAACACCGGGGAGCTGTTTTTT. As protein: CASSSFAENTGELFF.

This clone turned up a few times. This sequence joins TRBV20-1 and TRBJ1-4; no clear D gene. Germline-derived CDR1 and CDR2 are DFQATT and SNEGSKA (reference sequence). The CDR3 consists of 13 residues. Trimming left V 3 bases short and J 3 bases short, with 8 bases between. The CDR3 region is CSASTQPNEKLFF. DNA of the CDR3: TGCAGTGCTAGTACCCAGCCTAATGAAAAACTGTTTTTT.

This rearrangement joins TRBV6-6 to TRBJ2-2; D call uncertain. Germline loops: CDR1 MNHNY, CDR2 SVGAGI (reference sequence). Trimming took 3 bases from V and 6 from J, leaving 11 bases between them. The CDR3 is 14 amino acids. This CDR3 reads CASSYFGYSGELFF. The DNA of the CDR3 is TGTGCCAGCAGTTATTTTGGGTATTCCGGGGAGCTGTTTTTT.

The chain combines TRBV2 with TRBJ2-5; D possibly matches TRBD1 or TRBD2 (6 bases each). Per the germline V gene, CDR1 is SNHLY and CDR2 is FYNNEI. V was cut by 10 bases and J by 7 bases, with 19 bases left in between. The CDR3 consists of 13 residues. CDR3 protein: CATCRSEGGTQYF. Written as DNA, the CDR3 is TGTGCCACCTGCCGGAGTGAGGGGGGGACCCAGTACTTC.

This chain joins TRBV19 and TRBJ1-2, with 10 bases aligning to TRBD1. With V trimmed by 8 bases and J by 6 bases, 15 bases remained unmatched. This CDR3 is 16 amino acids long. The germline CDR1 and CDR2 sequences are LNHDA and SQIVND (reference sequence). CDR3 protein: CASPPGQGIGTHGYTF. CDR3 nucleotide sequence: TGTGCCAGTCCCCCGGGACAGGGGATTGGGACGCATGGCTACACCTTC.

The chain combines TRBV6-5 with TRBJ1-2; D not resolved. Germline CDR1 MNHEY, CDR2 SVGAGI. V lost 8 bases and J 0 bases, leaving 10 bases between the germline ends. The CDR3 is 13 amino acids. The CDR3 sequence: CASLGGSNYGYTF. DNA of the CDR3: TGTGCCAGCCTAGGCGGGTCTAACTATGGCTACACCTTC.

V is TRBV6-5 and J is TRBJ2-3, with 10 nucleotides matching TRBD2. The ends lost 4 bases at V and 4 bases at J; junction bases unmatched: 2. CDR1 and CDR2 from the germline V gene are MNHEY and SVGAGI. This CDR3 comprises 14 residues. The CDR3 sequence: CASSSAGGPDTQYF. Written as DNA, the CDR3 is TGTGCCAGCAGTTCAGCGGGGGGGCCAGATACGCAGTATTTT.

The V gene is TRBV7-2, the J gene TRBJ2-5; maybe TRBD1 (6 bases). The V end lost 5 bases, the J end lost 1 base, and 11 bases lay between the germline ends. Germline V CDR1 and CDR2: SGHTA, FQGNSA. This CDR3 has 14 amino acids. CDR3 in amino acids: CASSTWTAQETQYF. The CDR3 DNA sequence: TGTGCCAGCAGCACGTGGACAGCCCAAGAGACCCAGTACTTC.

The chain links TRBV6-5 to TRBJ2-7, with TRBD2 identical over 7 bases. The CDR3 has 14 residues. Germline V lookup: CDR1 MNHEY, CDR2 SVGAGI. V gave up 2 bases and J gave up 3 bases; unmatched junction bases: 4. The CDR3 DNA follows: TGTGCCAGCAGTTACAGACTAGCTGACTACGAGCAGTACTTC. This sequence encodes CASSYRLADYEQYF.

The V gene is TRBV18, the J gene TRBJ1-2, with no clear D. The V gene lost 4 bases and the J gene lost 8 bases, with 14 bases spanning the gap. The CDR3 totals 13 residues. Germline V gene lookup returns CDR1 KGHSH and CDR2 LQKENI. Here the CDR3 reads CASSRSDSRGYTF. The DNA for the CDR3 is TGTGCCAGCTCACGGTCGGACTCAAGAGGCTACACCTTC. The variable domain in full, with the rest retrieved from reference TRBV18 and TRBJ1-2, is NAGVMQNPRHLVRRRGQEARLRCSPMKGHSHVYWYRQLPEEGLKFMVYLQKENIIDESGMPKERFSAEFPKEGPSILRIQQVVRGDSAAYFCASSRSDSRGYTFGSGTRLTVV.